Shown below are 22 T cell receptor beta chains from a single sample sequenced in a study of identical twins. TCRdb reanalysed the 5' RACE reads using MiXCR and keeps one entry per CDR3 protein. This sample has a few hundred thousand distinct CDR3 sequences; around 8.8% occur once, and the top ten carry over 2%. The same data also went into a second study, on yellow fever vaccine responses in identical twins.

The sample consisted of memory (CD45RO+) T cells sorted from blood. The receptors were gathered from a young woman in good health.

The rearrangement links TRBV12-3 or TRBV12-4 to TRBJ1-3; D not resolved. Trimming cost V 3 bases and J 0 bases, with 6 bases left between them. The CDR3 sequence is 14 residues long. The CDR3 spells CASSFESSGNTIYF. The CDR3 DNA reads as TGTGCCAGCAGTTTTGAGAGCTCTGGAAACACCATATATTTT.

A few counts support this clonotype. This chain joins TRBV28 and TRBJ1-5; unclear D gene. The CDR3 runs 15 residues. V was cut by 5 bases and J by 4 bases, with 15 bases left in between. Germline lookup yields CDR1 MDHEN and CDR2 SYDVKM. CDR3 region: CASSRIRAGNQPQHF. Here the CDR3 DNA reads TGTGCCAGCAGTAGGATACGGGCGGGGAATCAGCCCCAGCATTTT.

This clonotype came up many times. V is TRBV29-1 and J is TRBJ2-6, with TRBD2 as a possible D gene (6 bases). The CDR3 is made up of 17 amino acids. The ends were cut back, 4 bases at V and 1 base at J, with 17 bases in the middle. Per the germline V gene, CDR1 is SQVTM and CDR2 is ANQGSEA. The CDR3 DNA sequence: TGCAGCGTTGTGAACCCGGGACTCCGTTCTGGGGCCAACGTCCTGACTTTC. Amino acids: CSVVNPGLRSGANVLTF.

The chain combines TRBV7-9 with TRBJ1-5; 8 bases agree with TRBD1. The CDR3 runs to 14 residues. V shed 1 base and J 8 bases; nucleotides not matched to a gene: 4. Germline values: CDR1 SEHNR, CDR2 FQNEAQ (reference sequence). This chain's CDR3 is CASSLGDRSEPQHF. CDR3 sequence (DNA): TGTGCCAGCAGCTTAGGGGACAGGTCGGAGCCCCAGCATTTT. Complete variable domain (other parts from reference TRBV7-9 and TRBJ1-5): DTGVSQNPRHKITKRGQNVTFRCDPISEHNRLYWYRQTLGQGPEFLTYFQNEAQLEKSRLLSDRFSAERPKGSFSTLEIQRTEQGDSAMYLCASSLGDRSEPQHFGDGTRLSIL.

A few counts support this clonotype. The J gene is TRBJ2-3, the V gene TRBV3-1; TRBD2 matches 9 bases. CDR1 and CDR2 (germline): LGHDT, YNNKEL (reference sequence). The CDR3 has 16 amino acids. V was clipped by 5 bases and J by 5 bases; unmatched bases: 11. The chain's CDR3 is CASSSRGRTSVDTQYF. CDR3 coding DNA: TGTGCCAGCAGCTCAAGAGGGAGGACTAGCGTAGATACGCAGTATTTT.

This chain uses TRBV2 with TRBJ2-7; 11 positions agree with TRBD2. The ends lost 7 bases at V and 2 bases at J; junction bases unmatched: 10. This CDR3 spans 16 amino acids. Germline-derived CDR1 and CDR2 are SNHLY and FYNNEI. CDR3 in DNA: TGTGCCAGCACACCCGGCTTAGCGGGAGGGGCCTACGAGCAGTACTTC. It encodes CASTPGLAGGAYEQYF.

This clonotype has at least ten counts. CDR3 sequence reads: CSARDLAGGPHEQYF. In nucleotides, the CDR3 is TGCAGTGCTAGAGATCTAGCGGGAGGGCCCCACGAGCAGTACTTC. The chain uses TRBV20-1 and TRBJ2-7; 12 positions agree with TRBD2. Germline CDR1 is DFQATT and CDR2 is SNEGSKA (reference sequence). The CDR3 totals 15 residues. J was trimmed by 5 bases and V by 0 bases; bases with no gene match: 5.

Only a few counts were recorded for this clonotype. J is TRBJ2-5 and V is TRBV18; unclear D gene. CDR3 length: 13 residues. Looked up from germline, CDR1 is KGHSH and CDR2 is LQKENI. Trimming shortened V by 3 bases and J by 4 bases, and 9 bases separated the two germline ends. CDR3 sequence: CASSPMTGETQYF. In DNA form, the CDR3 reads TGTGCCAGCTCACCTATGACGGGAGAGACCCAGTACTTC.

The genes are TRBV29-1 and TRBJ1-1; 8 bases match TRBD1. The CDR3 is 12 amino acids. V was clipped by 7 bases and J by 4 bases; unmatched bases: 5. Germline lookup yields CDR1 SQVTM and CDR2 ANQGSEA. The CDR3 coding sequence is TGCAGCGCTTTCACAGGGGGCACTGAAGCTTTCTTT. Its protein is CSAFTGGTEAFF.

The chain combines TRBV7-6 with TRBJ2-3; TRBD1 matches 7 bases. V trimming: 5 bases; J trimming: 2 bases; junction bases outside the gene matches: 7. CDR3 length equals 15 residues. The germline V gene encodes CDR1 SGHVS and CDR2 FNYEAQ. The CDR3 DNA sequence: TGTGCCAGCAGCCCCCGACAGGGTCTCACAGATACGCAGTATTTT. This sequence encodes CASSPRQGLTDTQYF. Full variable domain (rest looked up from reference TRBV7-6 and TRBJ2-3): GAGVSQSPRYKVTKRGQDVALRCDPISGHVSLYWYRQALGQGPEFLTYFNYEAQQDKSGLPNDRFSAERPEGSISTLTIQRTEQRDSAMYRCASSPRQGLTDTQYFGPGTRLTVL.

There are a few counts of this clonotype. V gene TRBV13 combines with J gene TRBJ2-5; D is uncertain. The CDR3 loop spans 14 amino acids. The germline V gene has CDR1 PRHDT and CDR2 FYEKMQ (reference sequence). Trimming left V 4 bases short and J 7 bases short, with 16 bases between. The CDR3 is CASSSVTQSGTQYF. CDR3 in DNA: TGTGCCAGCAGCTCAGTAACTCAATCGGGGACCCAGTACTTC.

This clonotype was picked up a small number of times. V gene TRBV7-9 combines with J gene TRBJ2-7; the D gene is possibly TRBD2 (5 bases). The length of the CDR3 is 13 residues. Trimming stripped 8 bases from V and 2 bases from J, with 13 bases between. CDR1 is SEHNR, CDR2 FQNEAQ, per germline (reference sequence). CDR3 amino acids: CASGKAGTYEQYF. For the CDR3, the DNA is TGTGCCAGCGGCAAGGCGGGTACCTACGAGCAGTACTTC.

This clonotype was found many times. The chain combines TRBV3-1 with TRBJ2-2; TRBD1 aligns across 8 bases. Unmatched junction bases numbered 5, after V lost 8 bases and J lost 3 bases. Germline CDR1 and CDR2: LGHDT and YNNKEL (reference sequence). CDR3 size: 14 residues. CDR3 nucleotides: TGTGCCAGCGACAGGGGCCTGGACACCGGGGAGCTGTTTTTT. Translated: CASDRGLDTGELFF.

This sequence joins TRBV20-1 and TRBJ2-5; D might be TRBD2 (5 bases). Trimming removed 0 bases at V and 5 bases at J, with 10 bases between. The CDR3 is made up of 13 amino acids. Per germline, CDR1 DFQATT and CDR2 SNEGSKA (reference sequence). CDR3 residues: CSARDSGVETQYF. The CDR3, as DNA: TGCAGTGCTAGAGATTCCGGGGTCGAGACCCAGTACTTC.

The CDR3 is CASSNTGTSGVRELFF. The CDR3 bases are TGTGCCAGCAGCAACACCGGGACTAGCGGGGTTCGGGAGCTGTTTTTT. This chain joins TRBV7-3 and TRBJ2-2; 13 positions match TRBD2. CDR1 is SGHTA, CDR2 FQGTGA, per germline. The V gene end was trimmed by 5 bases and the J gene end by 9 bases; junction bases not matched to a gene: 9. This CDR3 spans 16 amino acids.

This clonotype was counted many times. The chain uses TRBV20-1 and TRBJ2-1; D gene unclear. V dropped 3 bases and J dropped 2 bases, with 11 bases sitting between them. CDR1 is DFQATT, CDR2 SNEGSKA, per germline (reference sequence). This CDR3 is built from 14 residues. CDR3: CSASARLTYNEQFF. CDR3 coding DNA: TGCAGTGCTAGTGCCCGGCTTACCTACAATGAGCAGTTCTTC.

The CDR3 is CASSANTGGAGELFF. CDR3 nucleotide sequence: TGCGCCAGCAGTGCCAATACTGGTGGGGCCGGGGAGCTGTTTTTT. The J gene is TRBJ2-2, the V gene TRBV10-1; D not resolved. CDR1 is WNHNN and CDR2 is SYGVQD in the germline V gene (reference sequence). The CDR3 totals 15 residues. V lost 4 bases and J lost 6, with 15 bases in between.

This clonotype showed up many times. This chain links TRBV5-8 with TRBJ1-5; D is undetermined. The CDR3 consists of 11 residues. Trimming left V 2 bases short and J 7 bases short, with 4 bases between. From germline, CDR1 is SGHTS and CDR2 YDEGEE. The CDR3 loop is CASSFNQPQHF. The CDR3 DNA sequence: TGTGCCAGCAGCTTTAACCAGCCCCAGCATTTT.

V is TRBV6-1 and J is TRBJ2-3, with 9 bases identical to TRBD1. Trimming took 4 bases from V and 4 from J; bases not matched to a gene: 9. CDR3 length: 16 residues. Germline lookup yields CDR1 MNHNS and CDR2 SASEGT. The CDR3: CASSATGGTGPDTQYF. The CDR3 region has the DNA TGTGCCAGCAGTGCTACAGGGGGCACGGGCCCAGATACGCAGTATTTT.

The CDR3 loop reads CASSFPSGNTEAFF. The CDR3, as DNA: TGTGCCAGCAGTTTTCCCTCCGGGAACACTGAAGCTTTCTTT. The chain joins TRBV6-2 or TRBV6-3 to TRBJ1-1, with D unresolved. V gave up 4 bases and J gave up 1 base, with 10 bases separating them. CDR1 and CDR2 from the germline V gene are MNHEY and SVGEGT. CDR3 size: 14 residues.

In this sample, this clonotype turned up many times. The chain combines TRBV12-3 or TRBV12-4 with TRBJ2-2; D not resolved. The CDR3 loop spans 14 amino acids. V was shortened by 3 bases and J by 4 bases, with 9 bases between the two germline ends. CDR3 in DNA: TGTGCCAGCAGTTTTGATTCGGTCACCGGGGAGCTGTTTTTT. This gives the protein CASSFDSVTGELFF.

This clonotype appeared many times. The CDR3 region has the DNA TGTGCCAGCAGTCCCTGGACAGGGGGATACGAGCAGTACTTC. Translating gives CASSPWTGGYEQYF. The J gene is TRBJ2-7, the V gene TRBV28; 10 bases fit TRBD1. Losses at the gene ends were 5 bases for V and 4 bases for J; bases not matched to a gene: 5. Germline V gene data show CDR1 as MDHEN and CDR2 as SYDVKM. CDR3 length: 14 residues.